This T cell receptor beta chain was documented in a study of cytomegalovirus exposure and HLA in healthy donors. General observations from the study: Certain indistinguishable V segments, among them TRBV6-2 and TRBV6-3, were excluded.

In the PCR, 60 Vbeta and 13 Jbeta primers were used. Only in-frame clones appear in the TCRdb table, and some are missing; sequencing was by immunoSEQ multiplex PCR. The sample holds 100,000 to 150,000 clones; roughly 78% are singletons and the top ten take around 4%. Germline trimming cut 0 bases from V and 6 bases from J; bases unmatched to any gene: 14. The CDR3 length is 18 residues. CDR1 is LGHNA and CDR2 is YNFKEQ in the germline V gene. In regard to this clone: The antigen is not known.

This TCR came from a young man in good health and CMV-seronegative. V and J are TRBV4-2 and TRBJ2-7; TRBD2 matches at 10 bases. The specimen was PBMCs. CDR3 coding DNA: TGTGCCAGCAGCCAAGATTGGGGAAGCGGGGGGGAAGATTCCGAGCAGTACTTC. Protein product: CASSQDWGSGGEDSEQYF.